Below, 4 T cell receptor beta chains from the same sample are listed, as sequenced in a study of blood T cells in healthy people across ages. A second about 6 to 12 cycle PCR used barcoded and J-beta primers. TCRdb fed the 5' RACE reads into MiXCR, producing one record per CDR3 protein. This sample yields 1.5 million to 2 million distinct CDR3 sequences, of which about 39% are seen a single time; about 21% belongs to the top ten. Input material: blood. The receptors stem from a human donor in good health.

A word on this clonotype: Since a much larger clone is just one base distant, this may be a read error. The V gene is TRBV12-3 or TRBV12-4, the J gene TRBJ2-7; the D gene is possibly TRBD1 (6 bases). The CDR3 length is 13 residues. The germline V and J ends were trimmed by 6 bases and 6 bases, with 15 bases remaining between them. CDR3 in amino acids: CASRPGTSAEQYF. CDR3 nucleotides: TGTGCCAGCAGGCCAGGGACATCAGCCGAGCAGTACTTC.

This clonotype was found a few times. The gene calls are TRBV6-5 and TRBJ1-2, with D perhaps TRBD1 (5 bases). Trimming pared 2 bases from V and 3 bases from J, leaving 22 bases between. Germline V gives CDR1 MNHEY, CDR2 SVGAGI. The CDR3 extends over 18 amino acids. The CDR3 DNA sequence: TGTGCCAGCAGTTACATGACTAACGTAGGAGACAGTTACTATGGCTACACCTTC. It yields the protein CASSYMTNVGDSYYGYTF.

The chain couples TRBV3-1 to TRBJ2-3; TRBD2 might be the D (5 bases). Trimming removed 0 bases at V and 2 bases at J, with 12 bases between. CDR1 and CDR2 (germline): LGHDT, YNNKEL (reference sequence). This CDR3 comprises 16 residues. The CDR3 region is CASSQDRQEDTDTQYF. CDR3 DNA sequence: TGTGCCAGCAGCCAAGATCGTCAGGAGGACACAGATACGCAGTATTTT.

The chain uses TRBV7-2 and TRBJ1-1, with D possibly TRBD1 on 6 matching bases. The V gene lost 4 bases and the J gene lost 5 bases, with 17 bases spanning the gap. The CDR3 runs to 15 residues. Germline V CDR1 and CDR2: SGHTA, FQGNSA. CDR3 sequence: CASSSAYMRGTEAFF. In nucleotides, the CDR3 is TGTGCCAGCAGCTCCGCCTATATGAGGGGGACTGAAGCTTTCTTT.